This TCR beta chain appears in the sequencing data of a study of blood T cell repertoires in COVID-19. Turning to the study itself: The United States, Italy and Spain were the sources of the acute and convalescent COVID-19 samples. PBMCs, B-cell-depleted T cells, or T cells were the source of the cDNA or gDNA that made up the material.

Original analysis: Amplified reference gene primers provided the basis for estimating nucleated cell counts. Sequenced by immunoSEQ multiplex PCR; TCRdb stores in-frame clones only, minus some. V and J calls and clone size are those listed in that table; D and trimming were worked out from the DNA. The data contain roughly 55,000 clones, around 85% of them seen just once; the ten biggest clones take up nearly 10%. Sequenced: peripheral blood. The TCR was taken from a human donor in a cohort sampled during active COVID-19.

The CDR3 region is CASGPGLAVYEQYF. For the CDR3, the DNA is TGCGCCAGCGGGCCCGGACTAGCGGTCTACGAGCAGTACTTC. The chain is built from TRBV5-1 and TRBJ2-7; TRBD2 agrees at 10 bases. Trimming removed 7 bases from V and 3 bases from J; junction bases left unmatched: 7. Germline V lookup: CDR1 SGHRS, CDR2 YFSETQ. The CDR3 loop spans 14 amino acids. The full variable domain, in which reference TRBV5-1 and TRBJ2-7 provide the parts outside the CDR3, is KAGVTQTPRYLIKTRGQQVTLSCSPISGHRSVSWYQQTPGQGLQFLFEYFSETQRNKGNFPGRFSGRQFSNSRSEMNVSTLELGDSALYLCASGPGLAVYEQYFGPGTRLTVT.